One and the same sample provided the 25 T cell receptor beta chains below, sequenced in a study of stem cell transplantation in POMP-related autoinflammatory disease. Clones were read by immunoSEQ multiplex PCR, and TCRdb kept only the in-frame ones, dropping some. The sample lists 25,000 to 40,000 clones, 85% to 90% occurring once. Sequencing used CD4+ T cells from PBMCs, obtained before stem cell transplantation. The receptors were gathered from a human donor with POMP-related autoinflammation and immune dysregulation (PRAID).

This clone was seen only once. The rearrangement uses TRBV9 and TRBJ2-4; D gene unclear. Between the trimmed V and J ends, which lost 3 bases and 0 bases, there was a span of 7 bases. The CDR3 is 14 residues long. The germline CDR1 and CDR2 sequences are SGDLS and YYNGEE. The CDR3 nucleotides are TGTGCCAGCAGCGCGGACGGAGCCAAAAACATTCAGTACTTC. Protein sequence: CASSADGAKNIQYF.

The V call is TRBV6-1, the J call TRBJ1-5; D perhaps matches TRBD1 (5 bases). The germline gives CDR1 MNHNS, CDR2 SASEGT. CDR3 length: 14 residues. The germline V and J ends were trimmed by 0 bases and 2 bases, with 5 bases remaining between them. The CDR3 is CASSEAGGNQPQHF. The CDR3 nucleotides are TGTGCCAGCAGTGAAGCGGGGGGCAATCAGCCCCAGCATTTT.

The chain combines TRBV6-5 with TRBJ2-1; D may be TRBD2 (5 bases). The CDR3 extends over 15 amino acids. Germline V gives CDR1 MNHEY, CDR2 SVGAGI. The germline V and J ends were trimmed by 6 bases and 3 bases, with 15 bases remaining between them. The CDR3 bases are TGTGCCAGCAGCCTAGCAAGCGGAGACTACAATGAGCAGTTCTTC. The encoded protein is CASSLASGDYNEQFF.

V usage is TRBV4-2 and J usage is TRBJ2-3, with 13 bases fitting TRBD2. The germline V gene has CDR1 LGHNA and CDR2 YNFKEQ. J was trimmed by 7 bases and V by 1 base; bases with no gene match: 5. The CDR3 extends over 16 amino acids. CDR3 coding DNA: TGTGCCAGCAGCCAAGCTGCGGGACTAGCGGGGAATACGCAGTATTTT. This codes for CASSQAAGLAGNTQYF.

The chain joins TRBV28 to TRBJ2-7; tentative D call: TRBD2 (6 bases). The germline V and J ends were trimmed by 9 bases and 3 bases, with 15 bases remaining between them. CDR1 is MDHEN and CDR2 is SYDVKM in the germline V gene. The CDR3 runs to 13 residues. The CDR3: CASTGLLHYEQYF. The CDR3 DNA sequence: TGTGCCAGTACGGGACTCCTTCACTACGAGCAGTACTTC. Supplemented by reference TRBV28 and TRBJ2-7, the full variable domain reads DVKVTQSSRYLVKRTGEKVFLECVQDMDHENMFWYRQDPGLGLRLIYFSYDVKMKEKGDIPEGYSVSREKKERFSLILESASTNQTSMYLCASTGLLHYEQYFGPGTRLTVT.

The chain carries TRBV7-3 and TRBJ2-3; 13 bases agree with TRBD2. The germline gives CDR1 SGHTA, CDR2 FQGTGA. The CDR3 covers 16 residues. V was pared by 5 bases and J by 6 bases, with 8 bases of the junction left unmatched. CDR3 residues: CASSEGLAGEADTQYF. CDR3 coding DNA: TGTGCCAGCAGCGAAGGACTAGCGGGGGAGGCGGATACGCAGTATTTT. Filled out from reference TRBV7-3 and TRBJ2-3, the complete variable domain reads GAGVSQTPSNKVTEKGKYVELRCDPISGHTALYWYRQSLGQGPEFLIYFQGTGAADDSGLPNDRFFAVRPEGSVSTLKIQRTERGDSAVYLCASSEGLAGEADTQYFGPGTRLTVL.

This chain joins TRBV19 and TRBJ1-2; D possibly corresponds to TRBD1 (5 bases). V was pared by 4 bases and J by 6 bases, with 18 bases between. In germline, CDR1 is LNHDA, CDR2 SQIVND (reference sequence). The CDR3 is 15 residues long. The CDR3 here is CASSSPGTDRNGYTF. CDR3 DNA sequence: TGTGCCAGTAGTAGCCCAGGGACGGATCGGAATGGCTACACCTTC.

This clone was seen a few times. This rearrangement joins TRBV2 to TRBJ1-4, with 7 bases fitting TRBD1. CDR1 is SNHLY and CDR2 is FYNNEI in the germline V gene. Trimming at V came to 3 bases and at J to 7 bases, leaving 5 bases not matched to a gene. The CDR3 extends over 14 amino acids. The CDR3 is CASSDRGSGEKLFF. CDR3 nucleotides: TGTGCCAGCAGTGACAGGGGGAGCGGTGAAAAACTGTTTTTT.

This chain joins TRBV5-1 and TRBJ1-2; 11 nucleotides align to TRBD1. Trimming took 0 bases from V and 8 from J; bases not matched to a gene: 9. The CDR3 has 16 amino acids. Germline loops: CDR1 SGHRS, CDR2 YFSETQ. The CDR3 DNA is TGCGCCAGCAGCTTGGATCTGAGAGGACAGGGGGCAGGCTACACCTTC. Protein: CASSLDLRGQGAGYTF. Full variable domain (missing parts from reference TRBV5-1 and TRBJ1-2): KAGVTQTPRYLIKTRGQQVTLSCSPISGHRSVSWYQQTPGQGLQFLFEYFSETQRNKGNFPGRFSGRQFSNSRSEMNVSTLELGDSALYLCASSLDLRGQGAGYTFGSGTRLTVV.

This chain uses TRBV25-1 with TRBJ2-3; D possibly corresponds to TRBD2 (5 bases). This CDR3 is 13 amino acids long. The V end lost 4 bases, the J end lost 7 bases, and 12 bases lay between the germline ends. Per germline, CDR1 MGHDK and CDR2 SYGVNS. CDR3 sequence: CASSASHGNTQYF. DNA for the CDR3: TGTGCCAGCAGTGCGTCCCACGGGAATACGCAGTATTTT.

The chain links TRBV28 to TRBJ1-1; D gene unclear. The CDR3 consists of 12 residues. The germline gives CDR1 MDHEN, CDR2 SYDVKM. The germline V and J ends were trimmed by 3 bases and 6 bases, with 8 bases remaining between them. CDR3 DNA sequence: TGTGCCAGCAGTTTTTTTAGGTCTGAAGCTTTCTTT. This codes for CASSFFRSEAFF.

This rearrangement joins TRBV5-1 to TRBJ2-1; 10 nucleotides align to TRBD2. J gave up 3 bases and V 0 bases, and 3 bases lay outside the gene matches. The CDR3 spans 16 residues. Germline loops: CDR1 SGHRS, CDR2 YFSETQ. The CDR3 nucleotides read TGCGCCAGCAGCTTGGGACTAGCGGGCCACTACAATGAGCAGTTCTTC. It specifies CASSLGLAGHYNEQFF. Drawing the rest from reference TRBV5-1 and TRBJ2-1, the complete variable domain is KAGVTQTPRYLIKTRGQQVTLSCSPISGHRSVSWYQQTPGQGLQFLFEYFSETQRNKGNFPGRFSGRQFSNSRSEMNVSTLELGDSALYLCASSLGLAGHYNEQFFGPGTRLTVL.

CDR3 protein: CASSQERQGRASTDTQYF. The CDR3 DNA is TGTGCCAGCAGCCAAGAGAGGCAAGGGAGAGCAAGCACAGATACGCAGTATTTT. V and J are TRBV4-2 and TRBJ2-3, with TRBD2 as a possible D gene (5 bases). The germline CDR1 and CDR2 sequences are LGHNA and YNFKEQ. This CDR3 is 18 amino acids long. Trimming took 0 bases from V and 0 from J, leaving 16 bases between them.

The rearrangement joins TRBV5-7 to TRBJ2-7; 8 bases match TRBD2. TRBV5-7 is reported as an ORF; its role is uncertain. This CDR3 region has 16 residues. Losses at the gene ends were 1 base for V and 2 bases for J; bases not matched to a gene: 8. The CDR3 sequence: CASSLQERESPYEQYF. For the CDR3, the DNA is TGTGCCAGCAGCTTGCAGGAGCGGGAGTCCCCCTACGAGCAGTACTTC.

The rearrangement links TRBV2 to TRBJ2-3, with D uncertain. Germline CDR1 reads SNHLY; CDR2 reads FYNNEI. V was clipped by 1 base and J by 6 bases, with 8 bases between them. The CDR3 spans 13 residues. The CDR3 spells CASSEGGWDTQYF. CDR3 DNA sequence: TGTGCCAGCAGTGAAGGCGGATGGGATACGCAGTATTTT. The full variable domain, completed using reference TRBV2 and TRBJ2-3, is EPEVTQTPSHQVTQMGQEVILRCVPISNHLYFYWYRQILGQKVEFLVSFYNNEISEKSEIFDDQFSVERPDGSNFTLKIRSTKLEDSAMYFCASSEGGWDTQYFGPGTRLTVL.

This clone was seen only a few times. This chain connects TRBV7-9 to TRBJ1-2, with TRBD1 as a possible D gene (6 bases). Trimming shortened V by 2 bases and J by 2 bases, and 9 bases separated the two germline ends. This CDR3 is built from 14 residues. CDR1 is SEHNR, CDR2 FQNEAQ, per germline (reference sequence). The DNA for the CDR3 is TGTGCCAGCAGCTTACAAACAGGGAACTATGGCTACACCTTC. This encodes CASSLQTGNYGYTF. Together with reference TRBV7-9 and TRBJ1-2, the CDR3 gives the full variable domain: DTGVSQNPRHKITKRGQNVTFRCDPISEHNRLYWYRQTLGQGPEFLTYFQNEAQLEKSRLLSDRFSAERPKGSFSTLEIQRTEQGDSAMYLCASSLQTGNYGYTFGSGTRLTVV.

This clone occurred once. Written as DNA, the CDR3 is TGCGCCAGCAACCCGAACAGGGGTACTAGCCGAACTAGCACAGATACGCAGTATTTT. This sequence encodes CASNPNRGTSRTSTDTQYF. The chain has TRBV5-1 and TRBJ2-3; TRBD1 is a possible D gene (7 bases). The length of the CDR3 is 19 residues. V lost 6 bases and J 0 bases, leaving 26 bases between the germline ends. The germline V gene encodes CDR1 SGHRS and CDR2 YFSETQ. Combining the CDR3 with reference TRBV5-1 and TRBJ2-3 gives the whole variable domain KAGVTQTPRYLIKTRGQQVTLSCSPISGHRSVSWYQQTPGQGLQFLFEYFSETQRNKGNFPGRFSGRQFSNSRSEMNVSTLELGDSALYLCASNPNRGTSRTSTDTQYFGPGTRLTVL.

This clone was seen a few times. The chain carries TRBV2 and TRBJ1-5, with TRBD1 matching 11 bases. Trimming took 5 bases from V and 5 from J; bases not matched to a gene: 2. Germline-derived CDR1 and CDR2 are SNHLY and FYNNEI. The CDR3 totals 14 residues. In DNA, the CDR3 is TGTGCCAGCAGTCAGGACAGGGGGCATCAGCCCCAGCATTTT. Translation gives CASSQDRGHQPQHF.

The chain couples TRBV28 to TRBJ2-4; 10 bases are shared with TRBD2. The J segment lost 3 bases and the V segment lost 3 bases, leaving 11 bases of the junction unmatched. The CDR3 runs to 18 residues. Germline V gene sequence: CDR1 MDHEN, CDR2 SYDVKM. In nucleotides, the CDR3 is TGTGCCAGCAGTTTCTGGAGCGGGAGGGCGGTCGGCAAAAACATTCAGTACTTC. This translates into CASSFWSGRAVGKNIQYF.

The V and J genes are TRBV6-6 and TRBJ2-5; D might be TRBD1 (5 bases). CDR3 length equals 13 residues. CDR1 is MNHNY, CDR2 SVGAGI, per germline (reference sequence). V was clipped by 6 bases and J by 5 bases, with 13 bases between them. CDR3 nucleotide sequence: TGTGCCAGCAGACCGGACAAGGTCGAGACCCAGTACTTC. This gives the protein CASRPDKVETQYF.

This clone was detected only once. Here the CDR3 reads CASSFRAGFGTDTQYF. CDR3 sequence (DNA): TGTGCCAGCAGCTTCCGAGCGGGATTCGGCACAGATACGCAGTATTTT. This chain uses TRBV9 with TRBJ2-3; 7 bases are shared with TRBD2. Germline V gene data show CDR1 as SGDLS and CDR2 as YYNGEE. The CDR3 covers 16 residues. The junction had 9 bases not matched to a gene; V was cut back by 4 bases and J by 1 base.

The V call is TRBV13, the J call TRBJ1-6, with 7 bases aligning to TRBD1. This CDR3 has 15 amino acids. The germline V gene encodes CDR1 PRHDT and CDR2 FYEKMQ (reference sequence). J gave up 5 bases and V 5 bases, and 6 bases lay outside the gene matches. The CDR3 sequence: CASSLGQVNNSPLHF. DNA for the CDR3: TGTGCCAGCAGCCTCGGACAGGTTAATAATTCACCCCTCCACTTT.

The chain is built from TRBV2 and TRBJ1-1; TRBD1 matches at 7 bases. The V gene's germline CDR1 is SNHLY and CDR2 FYNNEI. V lost 6 bases and J lost 5; bases outside the gene matches: 6. The CDR3 totals 13 residues. CDR3 sequence reads: CASRVEGATEAFF. The CDR3 DNA sequence: TGTGCCAGCAGGGTCGAGGGGGCGACTGAAGCTTTCTTT.

V is TRBV9 and J is TRBJ2-5, with D maybe TRBD1 (6 bases). This CDR3 has 13 amino acids. Trimming shortened V by 4 bases and J by 3 bases, and 10 bases separated the two germline ends. CDR1 is SGDLS, CDR2 YYNGEE, per germline. DNA for the CDR3: TGTGCCAGCAGCCCCCGGACAGAAGAGACCCAGTACTTC. Its protein is CASSPRTEETQYF. Full variable domain (missing parts from reference TRBV9 and TRBJ2-5): DSGVTQTPKHLITATGQRVTLRCSPRSGDLSVYWYQQSLDQGLQFLIQYYNGEERAKGNILERFSAQQFPDLHSELNLSSLELGDSALYFCASSPRTEETQYFGPGTRLLVL.

The chain employs TRBV25-1 and TRBJ2-7, with 7 bases identical to TRBD1. The germline V gene has CDR1 MGHDK and CDR2 SYGVNS. J was trimmed by 2 bases and V by 3 bases; bases with no gene match: 4. There are 14 residues in the CDR3. CDR3 bases: TGTGCCAGCAGTGAGCCTGGACAGGCCTACGAGCAGTACTTC. It yields the protein CASSEPGQAYEQYF.